A selection of T cell receptor beta chains follows, all from one sample in a study of blood T cell repertoires in COVID-19. Clones were sequenced by immunoSEQ multiplex PCR, and TCRdb holds only the in-frame ones, with some missing. Of a few hundred thousand clones listed, about 91% are singletons. The specimen sequenced was peripheral blood. The source of these receptors is a woman aged 55-70 years with acute or convalescent COVID-19. CDR3s include the opening cysteine and the closing phenylalanine or tryptophan. Fields, in order: D gene, V gene, clone size, J gene, CDR3 protein, CDR3 DNA. A D gene is named only where the DNA matches it firmly. Clone size is stated in some rows and not others, as once, few, many or a class when expanded.

>TRBD2|TRBV29-1|NA|TRBJ2-7
CSVFGETAGDAYEQYF
TGCAGCGTTTTCGGAGAGACAGCGGGGGACGCGTACGAGCAGTACTTC
>TRBD1|TRBV19|NA|TRBJ1-4
CASGDRGQVGEKLFF
TGTGCCAGCGGCGACAGGGGGCAAGTTGGAGAAAAACTGTTTTTT
>TRBD1|TRBV5-1|NA|TRBJ1-6
CASSRDRGGNSPLHF
TGCGCCAGCAGCCGAGACAGGGGAGGTAATTCACCCCTCCACTTT
>NA|TRBV12-3/TRBV12-4|NA|TRBJ2-7
CASSLTPYEQYF
TGTGCCAGCAGTTTAACACCCTACGAGCAGTACTTC
>NA|TRBV28|NA|TRBJ1-2
CASRLTPPNYGYTF
TGTGCCAGCAGGTTGACACCCCCTAACTATGGCTACACCTTC
>NA|TRBV23-1|NA|TRBJ2-2
CSTGDCTGELFF
TGCTCCACCGGGGATTGCACCGGGGAGCTGTTTTTT
>NA|TRBV6-1|NA|TRBJ1-3
CASSDSGFSGNTIYF
TGTGCCAGCAGTGATTCAGGGTTCTCTGGAAACACCATATATTTT
>TRBD2|TRBV5-1|once|TRBJ2-1
CASSSLAGGTTEQFF
TGCGCCAGCAGCTCACTAGCGGGGGGAACTACTGAGCAGTTCTTC
>TRBD2|TRBV18|NA|TRBJ2-1
CASSLTSGPGDEQFF
TGTGCCAGCTCACTGACTAGCGGTCCAGGCGATGAGCAGTTCTTC
>NA|TRBV10-3|once|TRBJ2-3
CATRTSRTDTQYF
TGTGCCACGCGGACAAGCCGCACAGATACGCAGTATTTT
>NA|TRBV10-3|once|TRBJ1-3
CAIGRAGNTIYF
TGTGCCATAGGCAGGGCTGGAAACACCATATATTTT
>NA|TRBV29-1|NA|TRBJ2-1
CTHRQSSYNEQFF
TGCACCCACAGACAAAGCTCCTACAATGAGCAGTTCTTC
>NA|TRBV7-9|NA|TRBJ1-3
CASSLDTGNTIYF
TGTGCCAGCAGCTTAGACACTGGAAACACCATATATTTT
>NA|TRBV5-4|NA|TRBJ2-2
CASSLFGGVSTGELFF
TGTGCCAGCAGCTTGTTTGGAGGTGTGAGCACCGGGGAGCTGTTTTTT
>TRBD1|TRBV7-2|NA|TRBJ1-2
CASSLGDRTLPYGYTF
TGTGCCAGCAGCTTAGGGGACAGGACCTTACCCTATGGCTACACCTTC
>TRBD2|TRBV3-1/TRBV3-2|NA|TRBJ2-2
CASSGRALGTGELFF
TGTGCCAGCAGCGGGAGGGCCTTAGGGACCGGGGAGCTGTTTTTT